This is a list of T cell receptor beta chains from one sample in a study of blood T cells in healthy people across ages. TCRdb fed the 5' RACE reads into MiXCR, producing one record per CDR3 protein. The sample shows hundreds of thousands of distinct CDR3 sequences, about 24% of them seen only once. This sample was shared with a second study, whose subject was T cells of mothers and their children.

Sequencing was done on a sample of blood. The receptors derive from a boy younger than 18 in good health. The CDR3 runs from the conserved cysteine through the conserved F or W. D genes are given only for firm matches. Only part of the rows carry a size: once, few, many, or a class if the clone is expanded.

abundance: -; j_gene: TRBJ2-2; v_gene: TRBV7-9; d_gene: TRBD2; CDR3nt: TGTGCCAGCAGTTCTGACCTAGCGGGAGGGAACACCGGGGAGCTGTTTTTT; CDR3aa: CASSSDLAGGNTGELFF
abundance: many; j_gene: TRBJ2-5; v_gene: TRBV12-3/TRBV12-4; d_gene: -; CDR3nt: TGTGCCAGCAGTTTTCGGGCAGGACAAGAGACCCAGTACTTC; CDR3aa: CASSFRAGQETQYF
abundance: -; j_gene: TRBJ2-7; v_gene: TRBV4-2; d_gene: -; CDR3nt: TGTGCCAGCAGCCAAGATCTGGGCGAGCAGTACTTC; CDR3aa: CASSQDLGEQYF
abundance: few; j_gene: TRBJ1-5; v_gene: TRBV20-1; d_gene: -; CDR3nt: TGCAGTGCTAGGGAGACGTCAAATAGCAACCAGCCCCAGCATTTT; CDR3aa: CSARETSNSNQPQHF
abundance: -; j_gene: TRBJ2-3; v_gene: TRBV3-1; d_gene: -; CDR3nt: TGTGCCAGCAGCCAAGGTGGCGGAGTCACAGATACGCAGTATTTT; CDR3aa: CASSQGGGVTDTQYF
abundance: -; j_gene: TRBJ1-5; v_gene: TRBV12-5; d_gene: -; CDR3nt: TGTGCTAGTGGTTTGCTAGGAGATAGCAATCAGCCCCAGCATTTT; CDR3aa: CASGLLGDSNQPQHF
abundance: many; j_gene: TRBJ2-7; v_gene: TRBV27; d_gene: TRBD1; CDR3nt: TGTGCCAGCAGTTTGGGACAGTTCTACGAGCAGTACTTC; CDR3aa: CASSLGQFYEQYF
abundance: -; j_gene: TRBJ2-7; v_gene: TRBV7-2; d_gene: TRBD2; CDR3nt: TGTGCCAGCAGCTTCCCGCCCGGGGGGACGTTCTACGAGCAGTACTTC; CDR3aa: CASSFPPGGTFYEQYF
abundance: -; j_gene: TRBJ2-1; v_gene: TRBV6-5; d_gene: -; CDR3nt: TGTGCCAGCAGTTTCCTGGGGCGGGGTGGTTACAATGAGCAGTTCTTC; CDR3aa: CASSFLGRGGYNEQFF
abundance: -; j_gene: TRBJ2-3; v_gene: TRBV9; d_gene: TRBD2; CDR3nt: TGTGCCAGCAGCGTAGGGCCCAGCGGGGGGATGACAGATACGCAGTATTTT; CDR3aa: CASSVGPSGGMTDTQYF
abundance: few; j_gene: TRBJ1-3; v_gene: TRBV12-3/TRBV12-4; d_gene: -; CDR3nt: TGTGCCAGCAGTTTTGGGAGACAGAACTCTGGAAACACCATATATTTT; CDR3aa: CASSFGRQNSGNTIYF
abundance: -; j_gene: TRBJ2-5; v_gene: TRBV6-2/TRBV6-3; d_gene: -; CDR3nt: TGTGCCAGCAGCGGTGACCTAGGAGTTTATAGAGAGACCCAGTACTTC; CDR3aa: CASSGDLGVYRETQYF
abundance: many; j_gene: TRBJ2-7; v_gene: TRBV5-1; d_gene: TRBD2; CDR3nt: TGCGCCAGCAGGTCCTCGTCTAGCGGGAGGTCCTACGAGCAGTACTTC; CDR3aa: CASRSSSSGRSYEQYF
abundance: -; j_gene: TRBJ1-2; v_gene: TRBV29-1; d_gene: TRBD1; CDR3nt: TGCAGCGTTCGGGTCACAGGGGAAAGTGGCTACACCTTC; CDR3aa: CSVRVTGESGYTF
abundance: -; j_gene: TRBJ1-2; v_gene: TRBV7-9; d_gene: -; CDR3nt: TGTGCCAGCAGCTTAGAAGGGGCGCGGGGCTACACCTTC; CDR3aa: CASSLEGARGYTF
abundance: -; j_gene: TRBJ2-5; v_gene: TRBV6-4; d_gene: -; CDR3nt: TGTGCCAGCAGTGACAAGGTTGCGGAGCCCCAAGAGACCCAGTACTTC; CDR3aa: CASSDKVAEPQETQYF
abundance: -; j_gene: TRBJ2-7; v_gene: TRBV4-3; d_gene: -; CDR3nt: TGCGCCAGCAGCCAAGATCTCCAGGTCCCCTCCTACGAGCAGTACTTC; CDR3aa: CASSQDLQVPSYEQYF
abundance: -; j_gene: TRBJ2-5; v_gene: TRBV2; d_gene: -; CDR3nt: TGTGCCAGCAGAGCCGTGACAGCCAAAGAGACCCAGTACTTC; CDR3aa: CASRAVTAKETQYF
abundance: -; j_gene: TRBJ2-1; v_gene: TRBV4-3; d_gene: -; CDR3nt: TGCGCCAGCAGCCAAGTTTACCCAGGGACTGATGAGCAGTTCTTC; CDR3aa: CASSQVYPGTDEQFF
abundance: -; j_gene: TRBJ1-2; v_gene: TRBV6-1; d_gene: TRBD1; CDR3nt: TGTGCCAGCAGGTCACGGACAGGGGTCTATGGCTACACCTTC; CDR3aa: CASRSRTGVYGYTF
abundance: few; j_gene: TRBJ1-6; v_gene: TRBV9; d_gene: -; CDR3nt: TGTGCCAGCAGCGCTGGTAGTGGCCCGGGGTTCTCTCCCCTCCACTTT; CDR3aa: CASSAGSGPGFSPLHF
abundance: -; j_gene: TRBJ2-7; v_gene: TRBV7-9; d_gene: -; CDR3nt: TGTGCCAGCAGCCCCGATAGCCAGGGCTACGAGCAGTACTTC; CDR3aa: CASSPDSQGYEQYF
abundance: few; j_gene: TRBJ2-7; v_gene: TRBV7-9; d_gene: -; CDR3nt: TGTGCCAGCAGCTTACCCCAGTACTACGAGCAGTACTTC; CDR3aa: CASSLPQYYEQYF
abundance: -; j_gene: TRBJ2-2; v_gene: TRBV6-5; d_gene: -; CDR3nt: TGTGCCAGCAGTTTAGCGAAGCCGAACACCGGGGAGCTGTTTTTT; CDR3aa: CASSLAKPNTGELFF
abundance: -; j_gene: TRBJ2-7; v_gene: TRBV25-1; d_gene: -; CDR3nt: TGTGCCAGCAGTGTTACAGCTTCCTACGAGCAGTACTTC; CDR3aa: CASSVTASYEQYF
abundance: few; j_gene: TRBJ2-7; v_gene: TRBV5-5; d_gene: -; CDR3nt: TGTGCCAGCAGCTCCCCCTACATGACCGTGAACTACTACGAGCAGTACTTC; CDR3aa: CASSSPYMTVNYYEQYF
abundance: -; j_gene: TRBJ2-3; v_gene: TRBV30; d_gene: -; CDR3nt: TGTGCCTGGAGCGACGTCGGGGGAACAGATACGCAGTATTTT; CDR3aa: CAWSDVGGTDTQYF
abundance: -; j_gene: TRBJ1-4; v_gene: TRBV27; d_gene: -; CDR3nt: TGTGCCAGCAGTTTAAAAGGGGATGCTAATGAAAAACTGTTTTTT; CDR3aa: CASSLKGDANEKLFF
abundance: -; j_gene: TRBJ2-7; v_gene: TRBV5-1; d_gene: TRBD1; CDR3nt: TGCGCCAGCAGCCAGGGACAGGCCACCTACGAGCAGTACTTC; CDR3aa: CASSQGQATYEQYF
abundance: few; j_gene: TRBJ2-2; v_gene: TRBV20-1; d_gene: TRBD2; CDR3nt: TGCAGTGCTAGAGATCCCCTAGCGGGAGGGAGAGACACCGGGGAGCTGTTTTTT; CDR3aa: CSARDPLAGGRDTGELFF
abundance: -; j_gene: TRBJ1-5; v_gene: TRBV4-2; d_gene: TRBD1; CDR3nt: TGTGCCAGCAGCCAGGGACAGGGGGTCAATCAGCCCCAGCATTTT; CDR3aa: CASSQGQGVNQPQHF
abundance: -; j_gene: TRBJ2-3; v_gene: TRBV9; d_gene: TRBD2; CDR3nt: TGTGCCAGCAGCGTAGGTAGTAGCGGGAGAGGAGCAGATACGCAGTATTTT; CDR3aa: CASSVGSSGRGADTQYF
abundance: -; j_gene: TRBJ2-7; v_gene: TRBV20-1; d_gene: -; CDR3nt: TGCAGTGCTAGAGATGGAACAGGGATCCACGAGCAGTACTTC; CDR3aa: CSARDGTGIHEQYF
abundance: -; j_gene: TRBJ2-5; v_gene: TRBV7-9; d_gene: -; CDR3nt: TGTGCCAGCAGCTTAGAGAATGAGACCCAGTACTTC; CDR3aa: CASSLENETQYF
abundance: once; j_gene: TRBJ1-1; v_gene: TRBV6-2/TRBV6-3; d_gene: -; CDR3nt: TGTGCCAGCAGTCCGCAAGCATGGACCACGGAAGCTTTCTTT; CDR3aa: CASSPQAWTTEAFF
abundance: few; j_gene: TRBJ2-7; v_gene: TRBV7-8; d_gene: -; CDR3nt: TGTGCCAGCAGCTTGGGGACTCCAACCTACGAGCAGTACTTC; CDR3aa: CASSLGTPTYEQYF
abundance: -; j_gene: TRBJ2-7; v_gene: TRBV6-6; d_gene: -; CDR3nt: TGTGCCAGCAGTCTCCGGGTCCCCGGATACGAGCAGTACTTC; CDR3aa: CASSLRVPGYEQYF
abundance: -; j_gene: TRBJ2-4; v_gene: TRBV5-1; d_gene: -; CDR3nt: TGCGCCAGCAGTCCTGGATCGGCCAAAAACATTCAGTACTTC; CDR3aa: CASSPGSAKNIQYF
abundance: -; j_gene: TRBJ2-3; v_gene: TRBV12-3/TRBV12-4; d_gene: -; CDR3nt: TGTGCCAGCAGTTTACTGGTGTTGAGGACAGATACGCAGTATTTT; CDR3aa: CASSLLVLRTDTQYF
abundance: few; j_gene: TRBJ1-3; v_gene: TRBV6-6; d_gene: -; CDR3nt: TGTGCCAGCAGTTACTCGGGGAAACACTCTGGAAACACCATATATTTT; CDR3aa: CASSYSGKHSGNTIYF
abundance: -; j_gene: TRBJ1-2; v_gene: TRBV7-9; d_gene: TRBD1; CDR3nt: TGTGCCAGCAGCTTAGCCTCAGGGGACAGATGGAACTATGGCTACACCTTC; CDR3aa: CASSLASGDRWNYGYTF
abundance: few; j_gene: TRBJ2-2; v_gene: TRBV20-1; d_gene: -; CDR3nt: TGCAGTGCTAGAGCGCGTCTAGCGAGTGCCGGGGAGCTGTTTTTT; CDR3aa: CSARARLASAGELFF
abundance: few; j_gene: TRBJ1-4; v_gene: TRBV12-3/TRBV12-4; d_gene: -; CDR3nt: TGTGCCAGCAGTCTGGACGGGTTTAATGAAAAACTGTTTTTT; CDR3aa: CASSLDGFNEKLFF
abundance: few; j_gene: TRBJ1-5; v_gene: TRBV18; d_gene: -; CDR3nt: TGTGCCAGCTCACCAGAGTCCGAGCAGCCCCAGCATTTT; CDR3aa: CASSPESEQPQHF
abundance: -; j_gene: TRBJ1-2; v_gene: TRBV20-1; d_gene: -; CDR3nt: TGCAGTGCTTCGGATTTTGGGGAGGGCTACACCTTC; CDR3aa: CSASDFGEGYTF
abundance: -; j_gene: TRBJ1-2; v_gene: TRBV6-2/TRBV6-3; d_gene: -; CDR3nt: TGTGCCAGCAGCCCCCCACAGGCCTATGGCTACACCTTC; CDR3aa: CASSPPQAYGYTF
abundance: once; j_gene: TRBJ2-1; v_gene: TRBV20-1; d_gene: TRBD2; CDR3nt: TGCAGTGCTCCTATAGCGGGAGCCTACGAGCAGTTCTTC; CDR3aa: CSAPIAGAYEQFF
abundance: many; j_gene: TRBJ1-4; v_gene: TRBV5-5; d_gene: TRBD1; CDR3nt: TGTGCCAGCAGGCCAGAGGGACAGGGGGGTGAAAAACTGTTTTTT; CDR3aa: CASRPEGQGGEKLFF
abundance: few; j_gene: TRBJ2-5; v_gene: TRBV27; d_gene: TRBD2; CDR3nt: TGTGCCAGCAGTTTACGGCGGGGGGCGGGAGAGACCCAGTACTTC; CDR3aa: CASSLRRGAGETQYF
abundance: few; j_gene: TRBJ1-2; v_gene: TRBV2; d_gene: -; CDR3nt: TGTGCCAGCAGTGAACAAGAAGGGTTCGAGTTCTATGGCTACACCTTC; CDR3aa: CASSEQEGFEFYGYTF
abundance: -; j_gene: TRBJ2-7; v_gene: TRBV15; d_gene: -; CDR3nt: TGTGCCACCAGCAGAGACCCGGGGTACTACGAGCAGTACTTC; CDR3aa: CATSRDPGYYEQYF
abundance: few; j_gene: TRBJ1-1; v_gene: TRBV28; d_gene: TRBD1; CDR3nt: TGTGCCAGCAGTCGGACAGGCTTTGTGGCTTTCTTT; CDR3aa: CASSRTGFVAFF
abundance: -; j_gene: TRBJ2-5; v_gene: TRBV15; d_gene: -; CDR3nt: TGTGCCACCAGCAGAGACAGGGGTCAAGAGACCCAGTACTTC; CDR3aa: CATSRDRGQETQYF
abundance: -; j_gene: TRBJ2-5; v_gene: TRBV27; d_gene: TRBD2; CDR3nt: TGTGCCAGCAGTTTTCAGGGAGGGCGGACCCAGTACTTC; CDR3aa: CASSFQGGRTQYF
abundance: -; j_gene: TRBJ1-3; v_gene: TRBV6-6; d_gene: -; CDR3nt: TGTGCCAGCAGCCACACAGGGAACTCTGGAAACACCATATATTTT; CDR3aa: CASSHTGNSGNTIYF
abundance: few; j_gene: TRBJ2-5; v_gene: TRBV7-2; d_gene: TRBD2; CDR3nt: TGTGCCAGCAGCTCGCCGGTTTGGGGGGGGACCCAGTACTTC; CDR3aa: CASSSPVWGGTQYF
abundance: few; j_gene: TRBJ1-1; v_gene: TRBV25-1; d_gene: -; CDR3nt: TGTGCCAGCAGTGATTCTGGGCAGGGGAACACTGAAGCTTTCTTT; CDR3aa: CASSDSGQGNTEAFF
abundance: -; j_gene: TRBJ1-1; v_gene: TRBV5-1; d_gene: -; CDR3nt: TGCGCCAGCTCCTGGGGGGTCTCTGAAGCTTTCTTT; CDR3aa: CASSWGVSEAFF
abundance: few; j_gene: TRBJ2-7; v_gene: TRBV14; d_gene: TRBD1; CDR3nt: TGTGCCAGCCGACGTACAGGGGACCACCACGAGCAGTACTTC; CDR3aa: CASRRTGDHHEQYF
abundance: -; j_gene: TRBJ2-7; v_gene: TRBV25-1; d_gene: TRBD1; CDR3nt: TGTGCCAGCAGTATAACAGGGGAGCCTCTGGACGAGCAGTACTTC; CDR3aa: CASSITGEPLDEQYF